Listed below are T cell receptor beta chains from one sample, sequenced in a study of cytomegalovirus exposure and HLA in healthy donors. Assay: immunoSEQ multiplex PCR; the TCRdb copy retains only in-frame clones and omits some. Of roughly 200,000 clones in the sample, 75% to 90% were seen once. Sequences were obtained from PBMCs. These receptor sequences come from a woman aged 35 to 49 in good health and CMV-seronegative. CDR3s include the opening cysteine and the closing phenylalanine or tryptophan. D genes are given only for firm matches. Size tells how often a clone was seen (once, few, many) or the class of an expanded clone, and some rows leave it out.

clone_size j_call d_call v_call cdr3_nt cdr3_aa
. TRBJ2-5 . TRBV5-1 TGCGCCAGCAGCTTGGCCATCGGGACACCGCAAGAGACCCAGTACTTC CASSLAIGTPQETQYF
. TRBJ2-6 . TRBV19 TGTGCCAGTAGTATATTTCGAGGCGCTCGACCTGGGGCCAACGTCCTGACTTTC CASSIFRGARPGANVLTF
. TRBJ2-1 . TRBV19 TGTGCCAGTAGTATAGCCGTTACCGGGAGCCCGGACCCCTACAATGAGCAGTTCTTC CASSIAVTGSPDPYNEQFF
. TRBJ2-7 TRBD1 TRBV30 TGTGCCTGGAGTGTAGGGACAGGTTCCTACGAGCAGTACTTC CAWSVGTGSYEQYF
. TRBJ2-1 TRBD2 TRBV19 TGTGCCAGTAGTCTAGCGGTGAGCTCCTACAATGAGCAGTTCTTC CASSLAVSSYNEQFF
. TRBJ2-5 . TRBV6-5 TGTGCCAGCAGCCGTCGGACCCGCGGGCAAGAGACCCAGTACTTC CASSRRTRGQETQYF
. TRBJ1-4 . TRBV18 TGTGCCAGCTCACCGGTTGCGGGAACTAATGAAAAACTGTTTTTT CASSPVAGTNEKLFF
. TRBJ2-7 TRBD2 TRBV7-8 TGTGCCAGCAGCTTAGTGCGGACTAGCGGAAGATCCTACGAGCAGTACTTC CASSLVRTSGRSYEQYF
. TRBJ2-5 . TRBV7-9 TGTGCCAGCAGGGACAGCCAAGAGACCCAGTACTTC CASRDSQETQYF
once TRBJ1-1 . TRBV7-6 TGTGCCAGCAGCCGACAGGTGGACACTGAAGCTTTCTTT CASSRQVDTEAFF
. TRBJ2-7 TRBD2 TRBV27 TGTGCCAGCAGTTCTCAGACTAGCGGCCATCCCTACGAGCAGTACTTC CASSSQTSGHPYEQYF
. TRBJ1-1 . TRBV30 TGTGCCTGGGTAAAATACACTGAAGCTTTCTTT CAWVKYTEAFF
. TRBJ1-4 TRBD1 TRBV7-9 TGTGCCAGCAGCCATGACGACAGGGGAGGTTCTGAAAAACTGTTTTTT CASSHDDRGGSEKLFF
. TRBJ2-3 TRBD2 TRBV7-2 TGTGCCAGCAGTCGTAGCGGGAGGTCAGGAGATACGCAGTATTTT CASSRSGRSGDTQYF
once TRBJ2-7 TRBD1 TRBV4-2 TGTGCCAGCAGCCGACTTGGACAGGGAGATCCCTACGAGCAGTACTTC CASSRLGQGDPYEQYF